In its sample, the clone carrying this TCR beta chain was seen once. Its antigen is undetermined. This entry is derived from a study of cytomegalovirus exposure and HLA in healthy donors. This table comes from immunoSEQ multiplex PCR, and its TCRdb copy is limited to in-frame clones, with some not included. The sample has 100,000 to 150,000 clones, approximately 95% seen once. Overall study findings and caveats: The authors confirmed in vitro that a few CMV-associated chains were specific for CMV antigens.

The sequence came from a young man in good health and CMV-seronegative. The sequenced sample was PBMCs.

CDR3 nucleotides: TGCGCCAGCAGCCCGCAGGGAGCGGGCGGGGCCAACGTCCTGACTTTC. Amino acids: CASSPQGAGGANVLTF. V usage is TRBV4-3 and J usage is TRBJ2-6; TRBD2 might be the D (6 bases). Trimming took 4 bases from V and 4 from J, leaving 14 bases between them. The CDR3 loop spans 16 amino acids. Per the germline V gene, CDR1 is LGHNA and CDR2 is YSLEER.